The sequence of this TCR beta chain was determined in a study of cytomegalovirus exposure and HLA in healthy donors (dated by TCRdb to the late 2010s). With respect to the entire study: An earlier analysis of approximately 640 of the donors reported 250 to 300 Gb of sequence data and 100 million to 140 million unique TCR beta sequences from 190 million or so T cells. The study profiled the T cell repertoires of under 700 subjects by immunosequencing and related them to cytomegalovirus serostatus. Class I and class II HLA loci were covered by the typing at four-digit resolution. Every repertoire in the discovery cohort had been generated on one and the same sequencing platform. Typing coverage varied by locus: roughly 629-630 donors for A, B, C, DRB1 and DQB1; 522 for DQA1; approximately 570 for DPA1; about 450 for DPB1. The aim of the study was to test whether cataloging public T cell receptors could identify signatures of past pathogen exposure. An earlier analysis of around 580 of the donors used high-throughput TCR beta sequencing to judge whether each TCR beta V gene segment behaved as functional or pseudogenic. Roughly five DR-DQ haplotypes were handled as single units for association and clustering, since linkage in the cohort was strong. Approximately 330 gigabases of sequencing data and 70 million to 100 million unique TCR sequences made up an early release that covered about 640 HLA-typed donors. Besides the first cohort of about 730 subjects, a separate validation cohort made up of 120 different subjects was used. Donor age, sex, ethnicity and CMV serostatus were compiled alongside the repertoire data. Of the 300 to 400 genotyped donors, around 81% fell in the genetic ancestry cluster associated with self-reported Caucasian donors. Genome-wide SNP genotypes for about 55% of the 666 donors were used in a later genetic analysis, which treated that subset as a discovery cohort. Among about 390 genotyped donors of the cohort, an average of around 240,000 unique TCR beta nucleotide sequences were sequenced per donor, approximately 20% of them non-productive. A later analysis re-analyzed previously published TCR beta repertoires from 666 donors and added high-resolution HLA genotyping to study TCR occurrence patterns. Rather than using new phenotypic data, the later analysis identified candidate immune exposures from TCR beta sequences and from how often those sequences occurred across donors. To predict cytomegalovirus infection status, the study combined high-throughput TCR immunosequencing, statistical association of individual TCRs with disease status, and machine learning. Beyond this particular receptor, the publication reports: In a later analysis, HLA-associated TCR beta chains showed more clonal expansion and lower generation probabilities than non-associated chains that were equally common. Linkage disequilibrium might explain the correlated functional status among segregating V segments, but an unknown experimental factor could not be ruled out. When HLA alleles, especially DR and DQ, strongly co-occurred, TCR associations were difficult to assign to individual alleles. A later analysis found that TCR association rates varied across HLA loci, with DRB1 alleles showing the most associated TCRs and HLA-C alleles the fewest. The classifier was reported to diagnose cytomegalovirus status with high specificity and sensitivity in both the original cohort and the validation cohort. This cohort had only TCR beta chains sequenced, and the lack of alpha or paired-chain data limited which features could be detected. A further reported finding was that TCR beta sequences accurately predicted the HLA-A and HLA-B alleles for most subjects in the first cohort. It was suggested by the authors that the approach could potentially be generalized to other disease states and immunological phenotypes. Because the 87-base-pair reads could not distinguish some IMGT-functional V segments, including TRBV6-2 and TRBV6-3, those segments were excluded. In an earlier analysis of more than 450 of the donors, most TCR beta V segments were observed in productive rearrangements about 87% or about 30% of the time, broadly matching IMGT annotations. Roughly uniform sequencing depth across donors was assumed in presence/absence analyses, although this assumption may not hold. Across donors, most TCR sequences were observed very rarely, whereas some public TCRs were present in many individuals. A later analysis found that most CMV-associated TCR beta chains appeared HLA-restricted, with HLA associations seemingly driven largely by CMV exposure. According to a later analysis, parvovirus B19, influenza, CMV and Epstein-Barr virus appeared linked to several top co-occurrence clusters. Because some donors lacked HLA typing at each locus, the association tests relied only on the typed subset. For the cohort, immune exposure information was limited to CMV serostatus. A few of the identified cytomegalovirus-associated TCR beta chains were confirmed in vitro to be specific for cytomegalovirus antigens. V-gene and J-gene trimming of TCR beta chains was associated with a missense DCLRE1C variant in a later genetic analysis, and the association was replicated in an independent cohort. A total of about 180 TCR beta chains were listed by the study as associated with cytomegalovirus. A cluster of highly shared sequence variants was judged likely to represent a technical artifact of the sequencing pipeline. At a false discovery rate of 0.05, a later analysis linked about 17,000 TCR beta sequences to specific HLA alleles. In a later genetic analysis, fewer N-insertions in productive TCRs were reported among donors in an Asian-associated ancestry cluster than the roughly 700-donor mean. Because counts were too low, seventeen rarely observed V segments, including chromosome 9 orphons, were left out of the earlier analysis of 587 of the donors.

The cohort consisted of approximately 670 healthy bone marrow donors. At the time of sampling, every cohort member was nominally healthy, though immune exposures that went unrecorded were likely present. The donor was CMV seropositive and belonged to the group of 250 to 300 seropositive cohort members. A peripheral blood sample was provided by each donor, and peripheral blood mononuclear cells were used for TCR beta sequencing. Genomic DNA was extracted from the blood cell samples with the Qiagen DNeasy Blood Extraction Kit. The library was obtained by the immunoSEQ multiplex PCR assay. The multiplex PCR relied on a mix of 60 forward primers for TCR Vbeta segments and 13 reverse primers for TCR Jbeta segments. The CDR3 region of rearranged TCR beta genes was amplified from genomic DNA with a multiplex PCR assay. Amplified TCR beta libraries were sequenced as 87-base-pair reads on the Illumina HiSeq System. Concerning the study's data processing: A later analysis tallied 70 million to 100 million unique TCR beta chains across the 666 repertoires, and approximately 11 million of those chains were shared by two or more donors. To remove PCR and sequencing errors, raw reads were error-corrected and collapsed into unique sequences using a nearest-neighbor algorithm that merged closely related sequences. To assign V, D and J gene segments, CDR3 sequences were aligned to IMGT reference sequences. For a sequence to be retained, a match of at least six nucleotides to both a V gene segment and a J gene segment was required. A rearrangement counted as productive if the CDR3 had no stop codons and remained in frame with V and J, and every other rearrangement counted as non-productive. Following IMGT convention, CDR3 was defined as the stretch from the second conserved V-encoded cysteine up to the conserved J-encoded phenylalanine. The earlier analysis of some 550 of the donors excluded any sequence lacking an unambiguous match to a single V gene segment. An earlier analysis of approximately 590 of the donors classified V segments as functional when productive rearrangements were above 56.7% and as segregating when the standard deviation between donors was above 5%. A statistical classification framework was developed to diagnose cytomegalovirus status using the catalog of TCR beta chain sequences. In a later analysis, V and J genes were assigned by comparing TCR nucleotide sequences against IMGT/GENE-DB human TR gene sequences. Using the TCRdist pipeline, a later analysis assigned CDR3 sequences along with most-parsimonious VDJ recombination scenarios. A later analysis defined each TCR beta chain by its CDR3 amino acid sequence plus V-gene family, and excluded reads lacking a unique V-gene family. In a later analysis, 450 to 600 highly shared, low-generation-probability nucleotide sequences were removed to address suspected cross-contamination and a sequencing artifact. In a later analysis, a clonal expansion index was calculated for each public chain from normalized within-repertoire ranks of inferred template counts. Generation probabilities in a later analysis came from a VDJ recombination model fitted to out-of-frame rearrangements, and those results were checked against IGoR. Hypergeometric tests were used in a later analysis to score TCR-TCR, TCR-HLA and TCR-CMV co-occurrence, with a repertoire-size bias correction applied to the TCR pairs. In a later analysis, false discovery rates were estimated by permuting HLA or CMV assignments 20 times. In a later analysis, co-occurring TCRs were grouped using DBSCAN, and TCRdist sequence similarity was added for clustering within HLA-allele-positive subsets. Co-occurrence clustering excluded repertoires with fewer than 30,000 or more than 120,000 public chains, plus five with anomalous nucleotide sharing. TCRdb retrieved this table from immuneACCESS and kept in-frame rearrangements only. Not all clones are present; in checked studies, unresolved V genes account for under half, and no reason is known for the remainder. That table gives V, J and clone size, and the DNA gave D and trimming. Across this sample there are around 96,000 clones, with around 74% seen only once. The ten most abundant clones make up 10% of the sample.

On this clone: The antigen it binds to is not known. It has no much larger one-base neighbor in the sample; base qualities were not kept.

The CDR3 goes from the cysteine to the phenylalanine over 15 residues. The sequence is cut down to CDR3 DNA, 45 bases in frame from base 1. From V the trimming removes 2 bases and from J it removes 3 bases, while the gene matches leave 6 bases of the junction unaccounted for. Based on the germline V gene, the CDR1 and CDR2 sequences are SGHTA and FQGTGA. Sample: PBMCs. The source of this sequence is a young man in good health and CMV-seropositive. The chain couples TRBV7-3 to TRBJ2-5; TRBD2 fits 7 bases in the junction. The DNA sequence reads TGTGCCAGCAGCTTATTGGCTAGCGGAAAAGAGACCCAGTACTTC. This is translated as CASSLLASGKETQYF.